Given below is one TCR beta chain in context. The antigen is unknown. The V and J ends lost 3 bases and 6 bases respectively, with 12 bases between them. The V gene's germline CDR1 is KGHSH and CDR2 LQKENI. The CDR3 is 14 residues long. The sample originates from a study of cytomegalovirus exposure and HLA in healthy donors. Findings and limits, study-wide: Immune exposure information comprised only CMV serostatus.

PCR employed 60 Vbeta and 13 Jbeta primers. The table came from immunoSEQ multiplex PCR; TCRdb's copy has only in-frame clones and leaves some out. The table lists over 100,000 clones, roughly 80% of them singletons. The sample taken for sequencing was PBMCs. This TCR was recovered from a man aged 25-45 years in good health and CMV-seronegative. The rearrangement uses TRBV18 and TRBJ1-3, with D possibly TRBD1 on 6 matching bases. In DNA form, the CDR3 reads TGTGCCAGCTCACCTCCTGACAGGACAAACACCATATATTTT. It codes for CASSPPDRTNTIYF.